This T cell receptor (beta chain) was captured in a study of Ad26.COV2.S vaccination and SARS-CoV-2 variants. As for the study in general: The authors gave Ad26.COV2.S intramuscularly, either once or twice 56 days apart.

Comments on this clone: What it binds is not known.

The method was immunoSEQ multiplex PCR; TCRdb's version includes in-frame clones alone and lacks a portion of them. In the table there are about 370,000 clones, 70% to 90% of which are singletons. General observations from the study: There was a possibility that the TCR breadth and depth analyses underestimated total T cell responses. Ad26.COV2.S recipients had broader spike-specific TCRs (P = 0.0014). After vaccination, substantial breadth of spike-specific CD8+ and CD4+ responses was reported.

The sample's treatment: roughly 19 received Ad26.COV2.S at low or high dose, single or two shots; 5 received placebo; per-sample allocation not given. The samples were gathered on day 63 after the first injection of vaccine or placebo. Trimming removed 3 bases from V and 7 bases from J, with 15 bases in between. Germline lookup yields CDR1 MGHRA and CDR2 YSYEKL. CDR3 length: 15 residues. The V call is TRBV4-1, the J call TRBJ1-4; D is unclear. The sequences come from peripheral blood, collected in a trial of Ad26.COV2.S vaccine versus placebo. The sequence derives from a person aged 18-65 years who received the Ad26.COV2.S COVID-19 vaccine or a placebo. The DNA of the CDR3 is TGCGCCAGCAGCCAGTTAGGACTGGTCCTTGAAAAACTGTTTTTT. Amino acids: CASSQLGLVLEKLFF.